Listed here are 8 T cell receptor beta chains from one sample, sequenced in a study of blood T cell repertoires in COVID-19 (dated by TCRdb to about 2020). The library relied on the immunoSEQ multiplex PCR assay. Sourced from immuneACCESS, this table was stored by TCRdb with only in-frame sequences that have V and J called. A share of the clones is absent; for the studies checked, an unresolved V gene accounts for under half, and the remainder has no known explanation. This sample comprises under 100,000 clones, about four fifths of them detected only once. Approximately 2.3% of the sample is held by the ten biggest clonotypes. The specimen was peripheral blood. These receptor sequences come from a woman aged 70-85 years with acute or convalescent COVID-19.

The rearrangement links TRBV12-5 to TRBJ1-1; no firm D call. This CDR3 is built from 13 residues. Germline V gives CDR1 LGHNT, CDR2 FRNRAP. The ends were cut back, 5 bases at V and 0 bases at J, with 7 bases in the middle. CDR3 region: CASGPDMNTEAFF. The CDR3 DNA sequence: TGTGCTAGTGGTCCCGACATGAACACTGAAGCTTTCTTT.

A word on this clone: Other DNA sequences within the sample encode an identical CDR3. This chain uses TRBV27 with TRBJ1-2; TRBD1 might be the D (5 bases). CDR3 length: 13 residues. Trimming pared 6 bases from V and 5 bases from J, leaving 13 bases between. CDR1 and CDR2 from the germline V gene are MNHEY and SMNVEV (reference sequence). The CDR3 DNA reads TGTGCCAGCAGCCTAGGGAGGGGTTATGGCTACACCTTC. The encoded protein is CASSLGRGYGYTF.

This clone was observed a few times. The rearrangement joins TRBV29-1 to TRBJ1-2, with D tentatively TRBD1 (6 bases). V was clipped by 0 bases and J by 4 bases, with 15 bases between them. In germline, CDR1 is SQVTM, CDR2 ANQGSEA. This CDR3 has 15 residues. The CDR3 reads CSVEDTETGPYGYTF. DNA of the CDR3: TGCAGCGTTGAAGATACCGAGACAGGACCCTATGGCTACACCTTC.

This rearrangement joins TRBV18 to TRBJ2-6, with 9 bases lining up with TRBD1. CDR3 length: 17 amino acids. The junction had 3 bases not matched to a gene; V was cut back by 3 bases and J by 0 bases. CDR1 KGHSH and CDR2 LQKENI come from the germline V gene. The CDR3 DNA sequence: TGTGCCAGCTCACCCGGGACAGGGAACTCTGGGGCCAACGTCCTGACTTTC. This translates into CASSPGTGNSGANVLTF.

The rearrangement uses TRBV7-6 and TRBJ2-3; D not resolved. Trimming removed 5 bases from V and 1 base from J, with 13 bases in between. CDR3 length equals 15 residues. Per germline, CDR1 SGHVS and CDR2 FNYEAQ. The chain's CDR3 is CASSPLERGTDTQYF. CDR3 DNA: TGTGCCAGCAGCCCCCTCGAAAGAGGCACAGATACGCAGTATTTT.

This chain links TRBV24-1 with TRBJ2-7, with 7 nucleotides matching TRBD1. The V gene's germline CDR1 is KGHDR and CDR2 SFDVKD. V shed 4 bases, J shed 5 bases, and the junction held 7 bases outside the gene matches. The CDR3 spans 14 residues. CDR3 residues: CATSDRDSYHEQYF. The CDR3, as DNA: TGTGCCACCAGTGACCGGGACAGTTACCACGAGCAGTACTTC.

The chain uses TRBV9 and TRBJ2-3, with TRBD2 matching 10 bases. V was clipped by 0 bases and J by 5 bases; unmatched bases: 6. This CDR3 is built from 16 residues. CDR1 is SGDLS, CDR2 YYNGEE, per germline. CDR3 sequence (DNA): TGTGCCAGCAGCGTAGGGCTAGCGGGGGCGGGAGATACGCAGTATTTT. Translating gives CASSVGLAGAGDTQYF.

V and J are TRBV28 and TRBJ2-7; weak D call: TRBD2 (7 bases). V gave up 8 bases and J gave up 5 bases, with 13 bases separating them. Germline CDR1 is MDHEN and CDR2 is SYDVKM. CDR3 size: 12 residues. In DNA, the CDR3 is TGTGCCAGCGAGGGGGGGCTGAACGAGCAGTACTTC. Translated: CASEGGLNEQYF.